This T cell receptor (beta chain) was observed in a study of T cell repertoires in cytomegalovirus infection. At the level of the study: Well-studied HLA-B-restricted CMV epitopes were used in the study alongside recently identified HLA-C-restricted ones. Carrying CMV and the relevant HLA type showed in public TCR beta signatures.

Of note for this clonotype: What it binds is unknown. Being one base from a much bigger clone, this may be a read error.

CDR3 length: 14 amino acids. CDR1 and CDR2 from the germline V gene are SGHTA and FQGNSA. V was clipped by 6 bases and J by 1 base, with 12 bases between them. TCRdb analysed the reads with MiXCR anew, one entry per CDR3 protein. This table has 650,000 to 900,000 distinct CDR3 sequences, about 31% appearing once. Study-wide results and limits: HLA-C-restricted, CMV-specific TCR beta clonotypes were dominant ex vivo.

The rearrangement uses TRBV7-2 and TRBJ1-1; D unclear. The receptor's source is a human donor in good health (CMV status not recorded). Some clones in this sample may be carry-over from other donors' samples. The sample in question was cultured CD8+ T cells from PBMCs, obtained from culture after CMV antigen stimulation. CDR3 loop: CASSSWVGNTEAFF. The CDR3 region has the DNA TGTGCCAGCAGTTCTTGGGTTGGGAACACTGAAGCTTTCTTT. The variable domain in full, completed from reference TRBV7-2 and TRBJ1-1, reads GAGVSQSPSNKVTEKGKDVELRCDPISGHTALYWYRQSLGQGLEFLIYFQGNSAPDKSGLPSDRFSAERTGGSVSTLTIQRTQQEDSAVYLCASSSWVGNTEAFFGQGTRLTVV.